Sequencing of this T cell receptor (beta chain) was carried out in a study of blood T cell repertoires in COVID-19. Turning to the study itself: There were acute and convalescent COVID-19 samples, and they came from the United States, Italy and Spain.

V shed 1 base and J 5 bases; nucleotides not matched to a gene: 9. The CDR3 totals 16 residues. Germline V CDR1 and CDR2: MNHEY, SVGEGT. Original data processing: Reference gene primer amplification yielded estimated nucleated cell counts. The protocol was immunoSEQ multiplex PCR, while the TCRdb copy is restricted to in-frame clones and leaves out a portion. The V and J calls and the clone size are those of that table, but D and trimming were determined from the DNA. Here the sample spans more than 250,000 clones, more than 70% being singletons. V usage is TRBV6-2 or TRBV6-3 and J usage is TRBJ2-3, with 7 bases identical to TRBD1. Sequencing was carried out using peripheral blood. This clonotype was obtained from a woman aged 45-60 years with acute or convalescent COVID-19. CDR3 DNA sequence: TGTGCCAGCAGTTACTTTACCGGGACAGTAGAAGATACGCAGTATTTT. As protein: CASSYFTGTVEDTQYF.